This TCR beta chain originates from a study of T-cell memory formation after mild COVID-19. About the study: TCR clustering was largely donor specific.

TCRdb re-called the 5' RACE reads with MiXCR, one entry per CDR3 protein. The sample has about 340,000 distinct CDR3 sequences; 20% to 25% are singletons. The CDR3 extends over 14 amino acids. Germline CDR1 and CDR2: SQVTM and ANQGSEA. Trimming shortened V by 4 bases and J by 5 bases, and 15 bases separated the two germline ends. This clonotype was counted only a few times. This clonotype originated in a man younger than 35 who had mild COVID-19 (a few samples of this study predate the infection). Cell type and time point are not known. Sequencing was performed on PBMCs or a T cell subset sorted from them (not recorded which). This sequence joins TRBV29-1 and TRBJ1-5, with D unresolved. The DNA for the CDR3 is TGCAGCGTTGCTGGGAGCGGGAAGGATCAGCCCCAGCATTTT. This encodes CSVAGSGKDQPQHF.